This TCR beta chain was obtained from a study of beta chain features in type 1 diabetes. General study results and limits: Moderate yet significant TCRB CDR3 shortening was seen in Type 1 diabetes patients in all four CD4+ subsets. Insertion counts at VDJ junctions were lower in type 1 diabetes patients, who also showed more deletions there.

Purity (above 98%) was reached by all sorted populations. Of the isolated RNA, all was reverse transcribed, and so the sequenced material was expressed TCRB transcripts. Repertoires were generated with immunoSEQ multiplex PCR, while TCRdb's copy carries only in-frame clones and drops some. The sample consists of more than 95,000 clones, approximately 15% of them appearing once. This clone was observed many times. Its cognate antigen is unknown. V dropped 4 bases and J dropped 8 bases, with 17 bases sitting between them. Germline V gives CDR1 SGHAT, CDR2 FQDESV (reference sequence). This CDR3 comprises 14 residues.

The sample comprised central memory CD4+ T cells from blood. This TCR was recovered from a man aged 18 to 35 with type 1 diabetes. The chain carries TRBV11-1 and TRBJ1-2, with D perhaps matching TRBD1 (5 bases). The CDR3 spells CASSSPDTVGGYTF. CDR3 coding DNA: TGTGCCAGCAGCTCCCCGGACACCGTGGGAGGCTACACCTTC. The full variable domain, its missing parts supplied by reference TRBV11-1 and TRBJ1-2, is EAEVAQSPRYKITEKSQAVAFWCDPISGHATLYWYRQILGQGPELLVQFQDESVVDDSQLPKDRFSAERLKGVDSTLKIQPAELGDSAMYLCASSSPDTVGGYTFGSGTRLTVV.